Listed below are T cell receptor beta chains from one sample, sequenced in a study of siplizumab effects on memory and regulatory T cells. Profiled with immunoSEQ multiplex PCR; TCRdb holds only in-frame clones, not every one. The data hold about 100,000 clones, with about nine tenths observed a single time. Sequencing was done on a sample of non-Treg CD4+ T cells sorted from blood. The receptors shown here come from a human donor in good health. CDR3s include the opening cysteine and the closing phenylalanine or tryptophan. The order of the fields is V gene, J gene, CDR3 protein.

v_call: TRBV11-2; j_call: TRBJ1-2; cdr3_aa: CASSTGYGYTF
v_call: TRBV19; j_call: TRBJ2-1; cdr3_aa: CASSIPGTSFNEQFF
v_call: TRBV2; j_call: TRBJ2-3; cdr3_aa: CASIGIDTQYF
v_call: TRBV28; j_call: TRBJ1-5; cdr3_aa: CASSPNGEVNQPQHF
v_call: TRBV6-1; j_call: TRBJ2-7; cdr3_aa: CASSSNRASIHEQYF
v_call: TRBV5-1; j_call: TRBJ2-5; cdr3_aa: CASSFDRGSAETQYF
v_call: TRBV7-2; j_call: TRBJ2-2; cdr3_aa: CASSLAQNTGELFF
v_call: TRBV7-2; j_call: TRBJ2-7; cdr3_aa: CASSYRDGAYEQYF
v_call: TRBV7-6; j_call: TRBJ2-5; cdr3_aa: CASSPRSRSETQYF
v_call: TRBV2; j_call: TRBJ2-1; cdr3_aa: CASARYNEQFF
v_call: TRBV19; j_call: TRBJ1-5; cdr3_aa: CASSSQGDQPQHF
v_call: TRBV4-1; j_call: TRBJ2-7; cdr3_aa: CASRPTGYGEQYF
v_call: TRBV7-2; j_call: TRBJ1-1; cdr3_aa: CASSLGQWNTEAFF
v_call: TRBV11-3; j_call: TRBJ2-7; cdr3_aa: CASSLIAGSGDEQYF
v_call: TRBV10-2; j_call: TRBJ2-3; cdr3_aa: CASTGRYTDTQYF
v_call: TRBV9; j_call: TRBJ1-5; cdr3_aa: CASSQGGGNQPQHF
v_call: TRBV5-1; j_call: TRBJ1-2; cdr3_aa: CASSFQGTDGYTF
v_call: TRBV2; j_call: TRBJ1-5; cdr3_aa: CASSETGQNQPQHF
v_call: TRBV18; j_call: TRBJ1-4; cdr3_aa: CASSPPRAPEKLFF
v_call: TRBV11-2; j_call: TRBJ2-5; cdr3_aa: CASSLLTSGQETQYF
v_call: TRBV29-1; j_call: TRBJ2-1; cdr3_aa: CSVDIRVHEQFF
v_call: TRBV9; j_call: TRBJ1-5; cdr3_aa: CASGRAEGQPQHF
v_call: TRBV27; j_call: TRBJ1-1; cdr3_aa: CASSLEGQGNTEAFF
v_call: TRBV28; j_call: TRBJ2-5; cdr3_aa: CASSPRTSGTKTQYF
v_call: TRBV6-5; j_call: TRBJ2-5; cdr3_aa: CATLGRRQETQYF
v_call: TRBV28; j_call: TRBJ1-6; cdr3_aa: CASSLRSRGANNSPLHF
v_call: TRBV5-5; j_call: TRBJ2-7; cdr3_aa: CASSHGQGGEQYF
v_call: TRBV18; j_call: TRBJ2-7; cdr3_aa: CASSPASGAYEQYF
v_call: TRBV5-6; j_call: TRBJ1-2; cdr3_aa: CASSASLRQPYGDGYTF